This TCR beta chain was observed in a study of cytomegalovirus exposure and HLA in healthy donors (dated by TCRdb to about 2017). About the study as a whole: According to an earlier analysis of 550 to 700 of the donors, 200 million or so T cells yielded over 90 million unique TCR beta sequences and 276 Gb of sequence data. An early release that covered about 640 HLA-typed donors contained 250 to 350 gigabases of sequencing data and about 84 million unique TCR sequences. Of the 300 to 450 genotyped donors, about 84% fell in the genetic ancestry cluster associated with self-reported Caucasian donors. The aim of the study was to test whether cataloging public T cell receptors could identify signatures of past pathogen exposure. The study used immunosequencing to profile the T cell repertoires of hundreds of subjects and linked those repertoires to cytomegalovirus serostatus. Along with the approximately 650-subject first cohort, a separate validation cohort of some 130 different subjects was used. To predict cytomegalovirus infection status, the study brought together high-throughput TCR immunosequencing, statistical association of individual TCRs with disease status, and machine learning. To study patterns of TCR occurrence, a later analysis re-analyzed previously published TCR beta repertoires from around 660 donors and added high-resolution HLA genotyping. Rather than drawing on any new phenotypic data, the later analysis identified candidate immune exposures from TCR beta sequences and the way those sequences occurred across donors. An earlier analysis of 587 of the donors applied high-throughput TCR beta sequencing to assess whether each TCR beta V gene segment acted as functional or pseudogenic. Donor age, sex, ethnicity and CMV serostatus were compiled together with the repertoire data. A later genetic analysis took genome-wide SNP genotypes for about 55% of the roughly 700 donors and used that subset as a discovery cohort. All discovery cohort repertoires had been generated using a single sequencing platform. HLA typing covered class I and class II loci at four-digit resolution. The number of donors typed differed by locus, with 629-630 for A, B, C, DRB1 and DQB1, roughly 550 for DQA1, some 570 for DPA1, and some 450 for DPB1. About 5 DR-DQ haplotypes were handled as single units for association and clustering, since linkage in the cohort was strong. On average, roughly 240,000 unique TCR beta nucleotide sequences were sequenced per donor among roughly 430 genotyped donors of the cohort, with approximately 18% of those sequences being non-productive.

V ends up 2 bases short and J 0 bases short, with an unmatched junction base count of 8. Including the terminal cysteine and phenylalanine, the CDR3 comprises 17 residues. Just the 51-base CDR3 DNA is kept, in frame starting at base 1. The germline V gene sets CDR1 to SGHTS and CDR2 to YDEGEE. The study at large found these results: According to a later analysis, most CMV-associated TCR beta chains appeared to be HLA-restricted, and the HLA associations seemed to be driven largely by CMV exposure. Because counts were too low, approximately 18 rarely observed V segments, including chromosome 9 orphons, were excluded from the earlier analysis of around 640 of the donors. In a later genetic analysis, a missense DCLRE1C variant was associated with V-gene and J-gene trimming of TCR beta chains, and the association was replicated in an independent cohort. Broadly in line with IMGT annotations, most TCR beta V segments showed up in productive rearrangements about 87% or about 30% of the time in an earlier analysis of around 600 of the donors. Correlated functional status among segregating V segments might be attributable to linkage disequilibrium, but an unknown experimental factor could not be ruled out. A further reported finding was that TCR beta sequences accurately predicted the HLA-A and HLA-B alleles for most subjects in the first cohort. In the study, around 150 TCR beta chains were listed as associated with cytomegalovirus. A later genetic analysis reported fewer N-insertions in productive TCRs among donors in an Asian-associated ancestry cluster than the roughly 620-donor mean. A cluster of highly shared sequence variants was judged likely to be a technical artifact of the sequencing pipeline. In a later analysis, HLA-associated TCR beta chains showed more clonal expansion and lower generation probabilities than non-associated chains that were equally common. In this cohort, only TCR beta chains were sequenced, and detectable features were limited by the absence of alpha or paired-chain data. The 87-base-pair reads could not distinguish some IMGT-functional V segments, including TRBV6-2 and TRBV6-3, so those segments were excluded. Immune exposure information for the cohort was limited to CMV serostatus. In both the original and validation cohorts, the classifier was reported to diagnose cytomegalovirus status with high specificity and sensitivity. In a later analysis, the rate of TCR association differed among HLA loci, with DRB1 alleles having the most associated TCRs and HLA-C alleles having the fewest. The authors suggested that the approach could potentially be generalized to other disease states and immunological phenotypes. The presence/absence analyses assumed that sequencing depth was roughly uniform across donors, and that assumption may not be true. In a later analysis, 15,000 to 20,000 TCR beta sequences were associated with specific HLA alleles at a false discovery rate of 0.05. Three of the identified cytomegalovirus-associated TCR beta chains were confirmed in vitro to be specific for cytomegalovirus antigens. A later analysis reported that several top co-occurrence clusters appeared linked to parvovirus B19, influenza, CMV and Epstein-Barr virus. Because HLA typing was unavailable for some donors at each locus, only the typed subset was used in association tests. When HLA alleles, especially DR and DQ, strongly co-occurred, attributing TCR associations to individual alleles was difficult. Across donors, most TCR sequences were observed very rarely, whereas some public TCRs were present in many individuals.

The library came from the immunoSEQ multiplex PCR assay. For the multiplex PCR, a mixture combining 60 forward primers for TCR Vbeta segments and 13 reverse primers for TCR Jbeta segments was used. A multiplex PCR assay on genomic DNA amplified the CDR3 region of rearranged TCR beta genes. The amplified TCR beta libraries were sequenced on the Illumina HiSeq System as 87-base-pair reads. As for the original processing: A later analysis counted tens of millions of unique TCR beta chains across the 670 or so repertoires, and some 11 million of these chains were shared by at least two donors. A nearest-neighbor algorithm error-corrected the raw reads and collapsed the reads into unique sequences, merging closely related sequences to remove PCR and sequencing errors. Alignment of CDR3 sequences to IMGT reference sequences was used to assign V, D and J gene segments. For a sequence to be retained, a match of at least six nucleotides to both a V gene segment and a J gene segment was required. A rearrangement was called productive if the CDR3 had no stop codons and remained in frame with V and J, and every other rearrangement was called non-productive. Following IMGT convention, CDR3 was defined as the stretch from the second conserved V-encoded cysteine to the conserved J-encoded phenylalanine. Sequences without an unambiguous match to a single V gene segment were excluded from the earlier analysis of approximately 600 of the donors. An earlier analysis of 500 to 700 of the donors classified V segments as functional when productive rearrangements were above 56.7% and as segregating when the standard deviation between donors was above 5%. To diagnose cytomegalovirus status from the catalog of TCR beta chain sequences, a statistical classification framework was built. V and J gene assignment, in a later analysis, came from comparing TCR nucleotide sequences with IMGT/GENE-DB human TR gene sequences. The TCRdist pipeline was used in a later analysis to assign CDR3 sequences and most-parsimonious VDJ recombination scenarios. In a later analysis, each TCR beta chain was defined by its CDR3 amino acid sequence together with its V-gene family, and reads lacking a unique V-gene family were excluded. To address suspected cross-contamination and a sequencing artifact, a later analysis removed a few hundred highly shared, low-generation-probability nucleotide sequences. In a later analysis, a clonal expansion index was calculated for each public chain from normalized within-repertoire ranks of inferred template counts. In a later analysis, generation probabilities were computed with a VDJ recombination model fitted to out-of-frame rearrangements, and the resulting probabilities were checked against IGoR. In a later analysis, hypergeometric tests were used to score TCR-TCR, TCR-HLA and TCR-CMV co-occurrence, with a repertoire-size bias correction applied to TCR pairs. To estimate false discovery rates, a later analysis permuted the HLA or CMV assignments 20 times. In a later analysis, co-occurring TCRs were grouped using DBSCAN, with TCRdist sequence similarity added in when clustering inside HLA-allele-positive subsets. Repertoires with fewer than 30,000 or more than 120,000 public chains were left out of co-occurrence clustering, as were a handful of repertoires with anomalous nucleotide sharing. The immuneACCESS repertoire file appears here via TCRdb, limited to in-frame rearrangements. These files lack a portion of the clones; in checked studies, under half of the deficit traces to unresolved V genes, and the cause of the others is not known. For V, J and clone size, that table is used; D and trimming come from the DNA. In this sample the table shows some 96,000 clones, approximately 76% of which occur a single time. The top ten clones comprise 1.5% to 2.5% of the sample.

Remarks on this clone: The antigen it recognizes is unknown. Base-call qualities are not available, and no considerably larger clone is one nucleotide away.

In total, more than 500 healthy bone marrow donors made up the cohort. At the time of sampling, every cohort member was nominally healthy, though immune exposures that went unrecorded were likely present. The donor tested CMV seronegative, placing the donor among the 350 to 400 seronegative members of the cohort. A peripheral blood sample was provided by each donor, and peripheral blood mononuclear cells were used for TCR beta sequencing. The Qiagen DNeasy Blood Extraction Kit was used to extract genomic DNA from the blood cell samples. Specimen: PBMCs. This TCR was recovered from a man between 40 and 49 years old in good health and CMV-seronegative. The V gene is TRBV5-8 and the J gene is TRBJ2-1, and TRBD1 matches 7 of the central bases. The CDR3 corresponds to CASSFSETGSSYNEQFF. In nucleotide form, the sequence is TGTGCCAGCAGCTTCTCGGAGACAGGGAGCTCCTACAATGAGCAGTTCTTC.